Presented here are 30 T cell receptor beta chains from one specimen sequenced in a study of OX40 agonist ivuxolimab in advanced cancers. Data came from immunoSEQ multiplex PCR; TCRdb stores just in-frame clones and leaves some out. This sample yields 90,000 to 95,000 clones, of which around 87% are seen a single time; approximately 4% belongs to the top ten. The sample was CD4+ or CD8+ T cells sorted from blood, taken in a trial of the OX40 agonist ivuxolimab. The receptors were sampled from an adult with an advanced solid tumor such as melanoma, head and neck, liver or kidney cancer.

J is TRBJ2-1 and V is TRBV9; D is perhaps TRBD2 (5 bases). Germline V gene lookup returns CDR1 SGDLS and CDR2 YYNGEE. The V end was cut by 1 base, the J end by 3 bases, with 11 bases between. This CDR3 is 15 amino acids long. CDR3 protein: CASSVRSGFYNEQFF. CDR3 nucleotide sequence: TGTGCCAGCAGCGTACGCAGCGGTTTCTACAATGAGCAGTTCTTC.

This clone is a singleton in its sample. The V and J genes are TRBV2 and TRBJ2-1; 13 bases are a match to TRBD2. Germline values: CDR1 SNHLY, CDR2 FYNNEI. This CDR3 has 17 amino acids. The trim removed 7 bases at V and 5 bases at J, leaving 11 bases unmatched. The CDR3 loop reads CASKGPGLAGVDNEQFF. The CDR3 DNA follows: TGTGCCAGCAAGGGTCCAGGACTAGCGGGAGTCGACAATGAGCAGTTCTTC.

The J gene is TRBJ2-2, the V gene TRBV10-1; TRBD2 agrees at 9 bases. CDR1 and CDR2 (germline): WNHNN, SYGVQD (reference sequence). The CDR3 loop spans 15 amino acids. The V and J ends lost 4 bases and 4 bases, in that order; junction bases with no gene match: 4. This CDR3 is CASSGIAGVTGELFF. As DNA, the CDR3 is TGCGCCAGCAGTGGGATAGCGGGAGTCACCGGGGAGCTGTTTTTT.

The chain joins TRBV6-1 to TRBJ2-2; weak D call: TRBD2 (6 bases). Deletions cut 2 bases from V and 7 bases from J, with 14 bases between. Germline V gives CDR1 MNHNS, CDR2 SASEGT. The CDR3 is 15 residues long. The CDR3 DNA sequence: TGTGCCAGCAGTGAACCCCCAGGGACTGGCGGGGAGCTGTTTTTT. Translation: CASSEPPGTGGELFF.

This chain links TRBV29-1 with TRBJ2-7; TRBD1 aligns across 9 bases. The V gene end was trimmed by 0 bases and the J gene end by 2 bases; junction bases not matched to a gene: 5. The germline V gene encodes CDR1 SQVTM and CDR2 ANQGSEA. This CDR3 spans 15 amino acids. The chain's CDR3 is CSVEEGDRAPYEQYF. CDR3 bases: TGCAGCGTTGAAGAGGGGGACAGGGCCCCCTACGAGCAGTACTTC.

The J gene is TRBJ2-1, the V gene TRBV4-2, with 12 bases matching TRBD1. This CDR3 has 14 residues. The germline V gene has CDR1 LGHNA and CDR2 YNFKEQ. V was clipped by 4 bases and J by 8 bases; unmatched bases: 3. CDR3 sequence (DNA): TGTGCCAGCAGCCCGGGACAGGGGGCATATGAGCAGTTCTTC. Protein: CASSPGQGAYEQFF.

This sequence joins TRBV6-1 and TRBJ2-1, with TRBD1 matching over 7 bases. The CDR3 totals 14 residues. Germline assignment: CDR1 MNHNS and CDR2 SASEGT. The trim removed 2 bases at V and 15 bases at J, leaving 13 bases unmatched. The CDR3 coding sequence is TGTGCCAGCAGTGAAACCGTTCTAGACAGGGTTCCGTTCTTC. This gives the protein CASSETVLDRVPFF.

J is TRBJ2-7 and V is TRBV5-1; unclear D gene. Germline CDR1 and CDR2: SGHRS and YFSETQ. The CDR3 runs to 15 residues. V gave up 0 bases and J gave up 0 bases, with 10 bases separating them. CDR3 coding DNA: TGCGCCAGCAGCTTGGAAGGCAGAAGCTCCTACGAGCAGTACTTC. It is translated as CASSLEGRSSYEQYF.

This clone was counted between two and nine times. Other nucleotide sequences in the sample specify the same CDR3. CDR3 amino acids: CASSTTGVNQPQHF. The CDR3 nucleotides read TGTGCCAGTAGTACGACAGGTGTAAATCAGCCCCAGCATTTT. The chain has TRBV19 and TRBJ1-5, with D perhaps matching TRBD1 (6 bases). Germline values: CDR1 LNHDA, CDR2 SQIVND (reference sequence). This CDR3 contains 14 residues. Trimming took off 4 bases at V and 4 bases at J, with 11 bases between the two ends.

The chain has TRBV27 and TRBJ2-1; 10 bases fit TRBD2. The CDR3 is 18 amino acids. Germline CDR1 and CDR2: MNHEY and SMNVEV (reference sequence). V trimming: 6 bases; J trimming: 4 bases; junction bases outside the gene matches: 15. The CDR3 sequence is CASSPGRASGRRYNEQFF. In DNA, the CDR3 is TGTGCCAGCAGCCCGGGGAGGGCTAGCGGGAGAAGGTACAATGAGCAGTTCTTC.

This rearrangement joins TRBV19 to TRBJ1-1, with a weak D call TRBD1 (6 bases). The CDR3 length is 14 residues. V was pared by 4 bases and J by 2 bases, with 11 bases between. Germline V gene lookup returns CDR1 LNHDA and CDR2 SQIVND (reference sequence). The CDR3 sequence: CASSTRQDNTEAFF. The CDR3 DNA sequence: TGTGCCAGTAGTACTCGACAGGACAACACTGAAGCTTTCTTT.

The chain has TRBV9 and TRBJ2-3; 11 bases are shared with TRBD2. The CDR3 covers 15 residues. V lost 4 bases and J lost 6; bases outside the gene matches: 7. The germline gives CDR1 SGDLS, CDR2 YYNGEE. CDR3 DNA sequence: TGTGCCAGCAGCAAAATAGCGGGAGGGCCGGATACGCAGTATTTT. This translates into CASSKIAGGPDTQYF.

This clone was seen a handful of times. This sequence joins TRBV2 and TRBJ1-5, with D possibly TRBD1 on 5 matching bases. The CDR3 runs to 15 residues. V lost 4 bases and J lost 3, with 13 bases in between. Per germline, CDR1 SNHLY and CDR2 FYNNEI. The CDR3 region has the DNA TGTGCCAGCAGTGTCGGCAGGGCGTACAATCAGCCCCAGCATTTT. Translation gives CASSVGRAYNQPQHF.

This clone was seen more than once but under ten times. This chain links TRBV4-2 with TRBJ1-2; TRBD1 matches at 7 bases. CDR3 length: 17 residues. J gave up 6 bases and V 4 bases, and 17 bases lay outside the gene matches. Germline CDR1 is LGHNA and CDR2 is YNFKEQ. CDR3 residues: CASSREEQQGKWDGYTF. The DNA for the CDR3 is TGTGCCAGCAGCCGCGAAGAGCAACAGGGGAAATGGGATGGCTACACCTTC.

The rearrangement uses TRBV18 and TRBJ2-3; weak D call: TRBD2 (6 bases). Between the trimmed V and J ends, which lost 2 bases and 0 bases, there was a span of 9 bases. The CDR3 has 15 residues. Germline V gene lookup returns CDR1 KGHSH and CDR2 LQKENI. The CDR3 loop is CASSPAGPSTDTQYF. CDR3 bases: TGTGCCAGCTCACCAGCGGGGCCTAGCACAGATACGCAGTATTTT.

The chain couples TRBV30 to TRBJ1-4, with 7 positions matching TRBD1. The CDR3 consists of 13 residues. The V gene end was trimmed by 8 bases and the J gene end by 7 bases; junction bases not matched to a gene: 10. Germline CDR1 and CDR2: GTSNPN and SVGIG (reference sequence). CDR3: CAGPRDSGEKLFF. The DNA for the CDR3 is TGTGCCGGGCCCCGGGACAGTGGTGAAAAACTGTTTTTT.

The V call is TRBV5-1, the J call TRBJ2-5; D is undetermined. The CDR3 consists of 14 residues. Germline CDR1 is SGHRS and CDR2 is YFSETQ. Trimming pared 6 bases from V and 1 base from J, leaving 13 bases between. The CDR3 protein is CASTKSGSQETQYF. The DNA for the CDR3 is TGCGCCAGCACCAAGTCTGGGTCCCAAGAGACCCAGTACTTC.

The chain joins TRBV28 to TRBJ2-7, with TRBD1 identical over 9 bases. This CDR3 has 14 residues. The germline gives CDR1 MDHEN, CDR2 SYDVKM. Trimming cost V 3 bases and J 4 bases; bases outside gene matches: 4. The CDR3 spells CASSFLTGGYEQYV. In DNA form, the CDR3 reads TGTGCCAGCAGTTTTCTGACAGGGGGTTACGAGCAGTACGTC.

V and J are TRBV29-1 and TRBJ1-3, with 9 positions matching TRBD1. This CDR3 comprises 14 residues. J was trimmed by 3 bases and V by 6 bases; bases with no gene match: 6. In germline, CDR1 is SQVTM, CDR2 ANQGSEA. CDR3 sequence: CSVAGQGYGNTIYF. CDR3 nucleotide sequence: TGCAGCGTGGCGGGACAGGGTTATGGAAACACCATATATTTT.

The V and J genes are TRBV5-1 and TRBJ1-6, with a tentative D call TRBD1 (5 bases). V lost 4 bases to trimming and J lost 5 bases, with 13 bases between them. CDR1 is SGHRS, CDR2 YFSETQ, per germline. The CDR3 length is 15 residues. In DNA form, the CDR3 reads TGCGCCAGCAGCCCCGGGACCGCAGATAATTCACCCCTCCACTTT. It yields the protein CASSPGTADNSPLHF.

The CDR3 DNA follows: TGTGCCACCAGCAGAGAAACCGGGACTAGTGTCACCGGGGAGCTGTTTTTT. It yields the protein CATSRETGTSVTGELFF. This chain links TRBV15 with TRBJ2-2; 8 nucleotides match TRBD2. Germline assignment: CDR1 LNHNV and CDR2 YYDKDF (reference sequence). V lost 0 bases to trimming and J lost 4 bases; unmatched junction nucleotides: 7. The CDR3 is 17 amino acids.

The rearrangement links TRBV10-3 to TRBJ1-5; D gene unclear. The germline CDR1 and CDR2 sequences are ENHRY and SYGVKD. CDR3 length: 13 residues. V lost 10 bases, J lost 7 bases, and 17 bases lay in between. The DNA of the CDR3 is TGTGCCACCATTGGGGAGGGCGGCCAGCCCCAGCATTTT. It is translated as CATIGEGGQPQHF.

This sequence joins TRBV11-3 and TRBJ2-7; D perhaps matches TRBD2 (6 bases). The CDR3 sequence is 14 residues long. Germline loops: CDR1 SGHNT, CDR2 YENEEA. V was clipped by 5 bases and J by 5 bases, with 16 bases between them. CDR3 sequence: CASSEASVVDEQYV. The CDR3 DNA reads TGTGCCAGCAGCGAAGCTAGCGTCGTAGACGAGCAGTACGTC.

This clone was seen just once. The chain carries TRBV9 and TRBJ2-7, with 11 bases fitting TRBD2. V shed 3 bases, J shed 0 bases, and the junction held 2 bases outside the gene matches. CDR3 length: 15 residues. Germline V gene sequence: CDR1 SGDLS, CDR2 YYNGEE. The CDR3 nucleotides are TGTGCCAGCAGCGCCGGGACTAGCGGCTCCTACGAGCAGTACTTC. Protein product: CASSAGTSGSYEQYF.

This chain joins TRBV7-9 and TRBJ1-4, with TRBD1 as a possible D gene (5 bases). CDR3 length equals 15 residues. V was trimmed by 4 bases and J by 12 bases, leaving 21 bases between them. Germline V gives CDR1 SEHNR, CDR2 FQNEAQ (reference sequence). Here the CDR3 DNA reads TGTGCCAGCAGCTCCAACTCCAACCTGGGGGAAGAACTGTTTTTT. Protein product: CASSSNSNLGEELFF.

The gene calls are TRBV25-1 and TRBJ1-2; possibly TRBD1 for D (5 bases). Trimming shortened V by 4 bases and J by 1 base, and 10 bases separated the two germline ends. CDR3 size: 14 residues. CDR1 and CDR2 from the germline V gene are MGHDK and SYGVNS. CDR3 region: CASSVTTVNYGYTF. As DNA, the CDR3 is TGTGCCAGCAGTGTTACGACAGTTAACTATGGCTACACCTTC.

The J gene is TRBJ2-3, the V gene TRBV5-6; tentatively, D is TRBD1 (5 bases). The CDR3 sequence is 16 residues long. V shed 0 bases and J shed 7 bases, with 18 bases lying between them. Germline lookup yields CDR1 SGHDT and CDR2 YYEEEE. The chain's CDR3 is CASSLAWGGYRNTQYF. DNA of the CDR3: TGTGCCAGCAGCTTGGCCTGGGGCGGCTACAGAAATACGCAGTATTTT.

The chain links TRBV2 to TRBJ2-2; 7 bases are a match to TRBD2. CDR1 SNHLY and CDR2 FYNNEI come from the germline V gene. The CDR3 runs to 17 residues. The V gene end was trimmed by 5 bases and the J gene end by 5 bases; junction bases not matched to a gene: 14. The CDR3 protein is CASSLMASGPRTGELFF. The CDR3 bases are TGTGCCAGCAGTCTGATGGCTAGCGGTCCAAGGACCGGGGAGCTGTTTTTT. Supplemented by reference TRBV2 and TRBJ2-2, the full variable domain reads EPEVTQTPSHQVTQMGQEVILRCVPISNHLYFYWYRQILGQKVEFLVSFYNNEISEKSEIFDDQFSVERPDGSNFTLKIRSTKLEDSAMYFCASSLMASGPRTGELFFGEGSRLTVL.

V usage is TRBV9 and J usage is TRBJ2-1; 9 nucleotides agree with TRBD2. Trimming at V came to 2 bases and at J to 8 bases, leaving 11 bases not matched to a gene. CDR1 is SGDLS, CDR2 YYNGEE, per germline. The CDR3 has 16 residues. CDR3 sequence (DNA): TGTGCCAGCAGCGTCATGCCAGCGGGAGGTTCCGATGAGCAGTTCTTC. Its translation: CASSVMPAGGSDEQFF.

The V and J genes are TRBV11-3 and TRBJ1-1, with D possibly matching TRBD1 (6 bases). Trimming took 4 bases from V and 11 from J, leaving 20 bases between them. The CDR3 length is 14 residues. Germline-derived CDR1 and CDR2 are SGHNT and YENEEA. The CDR3 loop reads CASSSHGGGGAAFF. The CDR3 DNA is TGTGCCAGCAGCTCGCACGGAGGCGGGGGGGCGGCTTTCTTT.